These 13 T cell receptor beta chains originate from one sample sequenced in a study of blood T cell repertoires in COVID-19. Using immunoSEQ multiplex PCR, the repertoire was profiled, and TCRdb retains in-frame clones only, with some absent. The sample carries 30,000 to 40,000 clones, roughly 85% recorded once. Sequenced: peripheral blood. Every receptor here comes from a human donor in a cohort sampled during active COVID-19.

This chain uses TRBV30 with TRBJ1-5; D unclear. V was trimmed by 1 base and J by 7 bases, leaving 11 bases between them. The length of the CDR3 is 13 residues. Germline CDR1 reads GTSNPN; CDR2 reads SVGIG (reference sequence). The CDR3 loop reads CAWSGTVGQPQHF. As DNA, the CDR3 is TGTGCCTGGAGTGGGACTGTGGGACAGCCCCAGCATTTT.

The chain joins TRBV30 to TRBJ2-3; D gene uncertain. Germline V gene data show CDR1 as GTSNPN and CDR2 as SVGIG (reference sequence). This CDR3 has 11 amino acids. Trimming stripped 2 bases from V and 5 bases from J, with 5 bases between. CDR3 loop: CAWSLKDTQYF. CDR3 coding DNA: TGTGCCTGGAGTCTAAAAGATACGCAGTATTTT.

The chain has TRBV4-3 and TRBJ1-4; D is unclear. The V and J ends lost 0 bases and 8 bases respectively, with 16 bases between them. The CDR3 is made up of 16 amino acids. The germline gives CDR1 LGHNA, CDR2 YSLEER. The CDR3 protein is CASSQDLKGVDEKLFF. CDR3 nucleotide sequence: TGCGCCAGCAGCCAAGATCTGAAGGGAGTTGACGAAAAACTGTTTTTT.

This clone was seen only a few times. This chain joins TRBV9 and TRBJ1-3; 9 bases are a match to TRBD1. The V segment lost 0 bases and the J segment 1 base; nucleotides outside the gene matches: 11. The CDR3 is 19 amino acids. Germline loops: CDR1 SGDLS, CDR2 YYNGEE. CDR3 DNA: TGTGCCAGCAGCGTAGGAGGGGGGACAGGGTTTGGGTCTGGAAACACCATATATTTT. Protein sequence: CASSVGGGTGFGSGNTIYF.

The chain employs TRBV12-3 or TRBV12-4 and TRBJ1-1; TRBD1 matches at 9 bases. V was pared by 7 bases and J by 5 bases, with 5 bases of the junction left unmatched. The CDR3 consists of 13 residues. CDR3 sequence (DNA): TGTGCCAGCATTTCACAGGGGGCGACTGAAGCTTTCTTT. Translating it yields CASISQGATEAFF.

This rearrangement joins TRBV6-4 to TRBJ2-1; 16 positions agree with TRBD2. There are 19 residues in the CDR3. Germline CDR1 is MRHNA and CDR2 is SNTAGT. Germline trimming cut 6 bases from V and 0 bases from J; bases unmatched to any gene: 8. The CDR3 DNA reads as TGTGCCAGCAGCCAACTCGGGACTAGCGGGGGGGGCTCCTACAATGAGCAGTTCTTC. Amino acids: CASSQLGTSGGGSYNEQFF.

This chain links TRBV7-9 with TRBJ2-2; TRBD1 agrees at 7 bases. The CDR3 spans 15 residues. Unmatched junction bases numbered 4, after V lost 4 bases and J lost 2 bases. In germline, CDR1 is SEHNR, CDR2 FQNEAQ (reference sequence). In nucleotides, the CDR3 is TGTGCCAGCAGCTCGGGGACAGTCAACACCGGGGAGCTGTTTTTT. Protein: CASSSGTVNTGELFF.

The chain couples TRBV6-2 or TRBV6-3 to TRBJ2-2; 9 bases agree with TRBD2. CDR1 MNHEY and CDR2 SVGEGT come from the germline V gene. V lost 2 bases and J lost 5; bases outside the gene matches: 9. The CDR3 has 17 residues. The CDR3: CASSYLSGLALTGELFF. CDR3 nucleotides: TGTGCCAGCAGTTACCTAAGCGGACTAGCGCTAACCGGGGAGCTGTTTTTT.

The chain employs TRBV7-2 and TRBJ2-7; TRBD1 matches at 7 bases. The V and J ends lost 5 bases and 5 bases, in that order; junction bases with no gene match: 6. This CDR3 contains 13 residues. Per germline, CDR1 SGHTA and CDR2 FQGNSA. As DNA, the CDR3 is TGTGCCAGCAGCCGACGAGACAGGGACGAGCAGTACTTC. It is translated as CASSRRDRDEQYF.

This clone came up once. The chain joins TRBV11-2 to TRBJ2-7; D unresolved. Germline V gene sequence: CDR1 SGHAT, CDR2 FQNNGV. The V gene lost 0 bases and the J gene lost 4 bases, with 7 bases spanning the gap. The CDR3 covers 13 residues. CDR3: CASSLDHNYEQYF. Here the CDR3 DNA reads TGTGCCAGCAGCTTAGATCACAATTACGAGCAGTACTTC. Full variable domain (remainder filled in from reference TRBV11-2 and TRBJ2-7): EAGVAQSPRYKIIEKRQSVAFWCNPISGHATLYWYQQILGQGPKLLIQFQNNGVVDDSQLPKDRFSAERLKGVDSTLKIQPAKLEDSAVYLCASSLDHNYEQYFGPGTRLTVT.

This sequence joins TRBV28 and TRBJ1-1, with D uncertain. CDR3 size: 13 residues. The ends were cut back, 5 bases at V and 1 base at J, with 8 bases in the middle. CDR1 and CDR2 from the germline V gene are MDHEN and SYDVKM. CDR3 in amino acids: CASSPPGNTEAFF. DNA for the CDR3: TGTGCCAGCAGTCCCCCCGGGAACACTGAAGCTTTCTTT.

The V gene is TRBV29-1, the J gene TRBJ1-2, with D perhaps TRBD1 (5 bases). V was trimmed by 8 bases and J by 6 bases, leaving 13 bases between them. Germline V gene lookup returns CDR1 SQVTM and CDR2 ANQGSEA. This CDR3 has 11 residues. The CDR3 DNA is TGCAGCTCGGGGGAGAGGCATGGCTACACCTTC. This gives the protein CSSGERHGYTF.

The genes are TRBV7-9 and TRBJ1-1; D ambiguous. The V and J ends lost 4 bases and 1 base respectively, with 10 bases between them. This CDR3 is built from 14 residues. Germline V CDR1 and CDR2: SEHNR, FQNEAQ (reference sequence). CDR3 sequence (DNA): TGTGCCAGCAGCTCCTTCACGGGGAACACTGAAGCTTTCTTT. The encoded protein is CASSSFTGNTEAFF.